Each of the 7 T cell receptor beta chains below was sequenced from the same sample in a study of blood T cell repertoires in COVID-19. Here immunoSEQ multiplex PCR was the method, and the copy in TCRdb shows in-frame clones only, minus some. Among hundreds of thousands of clones listed, around 88% were seen once. Sequencing input: peripheral blood. All receptors come from a woman aged 30 to 39 with COVID-19, enrolled during active disease.

J is TRBJ2-4 and V is TRBV23-1; 7 positions match TRBD1. TRBV23-1 is an open reading frame, and its role is uncertain. The J segment lost 0 bases and the V segment lost 8 bases, leaving 13 bases of the junction unmatched. The CDR3 spans 17 residues. The CDR3 loop is CASPGQSGPKAKNIQYF. CDR3 sequence (DNA): TGCGCCAGCCCGGGACAGTCGGGTCCTAAAGCCAAAAACATTCAGTACTTC.

This sequence joins TRBV11-3 and TRBJ1-1; D is unclear. From germline, CDR1 is SGHNT and CDR2 YENEEA. The CDR3 totals 14 residues. Trimming pared 5 bases from V and 1 base from J, leaving 11 bases between. As DNA, the CDR3 is TGTGCCAGCAGCCCAACTTACGGGAACACTGAAGCTTTCTTT. As protein: CASSPTYGNTEAFF.

The chain recombines TRBV27 with TRBJ1-2, with D perhaps matching TRBD1 (6 bases). Per the germline V gene, CDR1 is MNHEY and CDR2 is SMNVEV (reference sequence). Trimming cost V 4 bases and J 4 bases, with 13 bases left between them. This CDR3 is 14 amino acids long. The CDR3 sequence is CASSSAGTIYGYTF. As DNA, the CDR3 is TGTGCCAGCAGTTCGGCAGGGACAATCTATGGCTACACCTTC.

This clone was seen only once. V and J are TRBV21-1 and TRBJ1-3; the table names TRBD1, a call not compared with the DNA. TRBV21-1 represents a pseudogene. This CDR3 has 20 residues. The DNA for the CDR3 is TGTGCCAGCAGCAAAGAGCTGGGACAGGGGTCACCTTGCTCTGGAAACACCATATATTTT. Translating it yields CASSKELGQGSPCSGNTIYF.

This clone was observed a single time. The rearrangement joins TRBV7-2 to TRBJ2-7; 8 bases agree with TRBD1. The V segment lost 5 bases and the J segment 4 bases; nucleotides outside the gene matches: 10. The germline V gene encodes CDR1 SGHTA and CDR2 FQGNSA. The CDR3 length is 15 residues. The CDR3 region is CASSPKGQGQYEQYF. CDR3 DNA sequence: TGTGCCAGCAGCCCCAAAGGACAGGGACAATACGAGCAGTACTTC.

The J gene is TRBJ1-5, the V gene TRBV27; the match to TRBD1 covers 7 bases. This CDR3 spans 15 amino acids. Germline V CDR1 and CDR2: MNHEY, SMNVEV (reference sequence). After removal of 2 bases from V and 6 bases from J, the junction contained 7 bases not matched to a gene. CDR3 protein: CASSLSRGDTQPQHF. The CDR3 DNA reads as TGTGCCAGCAGTTTAAGCAGGGGGGATACTCAGCCCCAGCATTTT.

This clone appeared a few times. V gene TRBV14 combines with J gene TRBJ2-1; the match to TRBD2 covers 10 bases. CDR1 is SGHDN and CDR2 is FVKESK in the germline V gene. The ends lost 6 bases at V and 1 base at J; junction bases unmatched: 3. The CDR3 covers 15 residues. CDR3 region: CASSPTSGSYNEQFF. CDR3 DNA: TGTGCCAGCAGTCCGACTAGCGGGTCCTACAATGAGCAGTTCTTC.